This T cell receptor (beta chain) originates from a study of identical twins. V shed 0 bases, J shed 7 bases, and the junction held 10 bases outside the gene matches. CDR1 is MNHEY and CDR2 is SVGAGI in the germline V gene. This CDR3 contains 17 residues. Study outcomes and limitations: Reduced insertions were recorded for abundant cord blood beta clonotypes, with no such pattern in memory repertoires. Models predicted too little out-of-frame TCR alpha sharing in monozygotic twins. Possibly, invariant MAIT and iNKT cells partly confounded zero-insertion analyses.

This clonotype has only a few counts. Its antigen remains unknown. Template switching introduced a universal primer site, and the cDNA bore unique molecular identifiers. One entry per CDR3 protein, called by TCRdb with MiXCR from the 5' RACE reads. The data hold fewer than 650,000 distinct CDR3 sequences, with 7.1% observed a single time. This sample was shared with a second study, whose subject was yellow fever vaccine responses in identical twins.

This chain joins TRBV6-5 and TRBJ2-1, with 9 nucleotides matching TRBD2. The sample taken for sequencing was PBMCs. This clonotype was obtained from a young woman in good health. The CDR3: CASSYSSRGGQKNEQFF. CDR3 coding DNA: TGTGCCAGCAGTTACTCGTCGCGGGGGGGCCAAAAGAATGAGCAGTTCTTC.